Detailed here is one T cell receptor (beta chain). Antigen: not known. There are 16 residues in the CDR3. The junction had 10 bases not matched to a gene; V was cut back by 7 bases and J by 2 bases. The sample originates from a study of identical twins. In TCRdb, the 5' RACE reads were re-called with MiXCR into one record per CDR3 protein. The sample consists of around 550,000 distinct CDR3 sequences, roughly 15% of them appearing once. Overall study findings and caveats: Diverse VJ usage suggested most zero-insertion clonotypes were not invariant T cells.

The same specimen was also included in a second study, on yellow fever vaccine responses in identical twins. That paper states: In identical twins, vaccine T cell responses appeared partly shared and partly individual.

Input material: CD4+ T cells sorted from blood. The chain carries TRBV12-3 or TRBV12-4 and TRBJ2-1; 8 bases map to TRBD1. The source is a woman aged 18-29 years in good health. This CDR3 reads CASTSRGTGPYNEQFF. Here the CDR3 DNA reads TGTGCCAGCACCTCCCGGGGGACAGGACCCTACAATGAGCAGTTCTTC.